These T cell receptor beta chains were read from a single sample in a study of cytomegalovirus exposure and HLA in healthy donors. Measured with immunoSEQ multiplex PCR; TCRdb has only the in-frame clones, and not every one. The table records around 190,000 clones, 60% to 85% of them present only once. Sequences were obtained from PBMCs. All receptors derive from a woman aged 18 to 35 in good health and CMV-seronegative. CDR3s include the opening cysteine and the closing phenylalanine or tryptophan. A D gene is named only where the DNA matches it firmly. Part of the rows lack a size; the others show once, few, many or a class for expanded clones.

J: TRBJ2-1
size: -
D: TRBD2
V: TRBV30
DNA: TGTGCCTGCCCCGAAGCGACTAGCGGGAGATGGCATGAGCAGTTCTTC
CDR3: CACPEATSGRWHEQFF

J: TRBJ2-1
size: -
D: -
V: TRBV4-2
DNA: TGTGCCAGCAGCCGATATAGCGCGGGAAAGGGATATGAGCAGTTCTTC
CDR3: CASSRYSAGKGYEQFF

J: TRBJ2-1
size: few
D: TRBD2
V: TRBV5-1
DNA: TGCGCCAGCAGCTCAGCGGGGGGGTCCCAAGAGCAGTTCTTC
CDR3: CASSSAGGSQEQFF

J: TRBJ1-5
size: few
D: -
V: TRBV10-3
DNA: TGTGCCATCAGCGCGTTTAGCAATCAGCCCCAGCATTTT
CDR3: CAISAFSNQPQHF

J: TRBJ2-2
size: -
D: -
V: TRBV2
DNA: TGTGCCAGCAGTGTCACAAACACCGGGGAGCTGTTTTTT
CDR3: CASSVTNTGELFF

J: TRBJ1-1
size: -
D: -
V: TRBV13
DNA: TGTGCCAGCGAGGAAGGGGGTAAGACTGAAGCTTTCTTT
CDR3: CASEEGGKTEAFF

J: TRBJ1-6
size: -
D: -
V: TRBV27
DNA: TGTGCCAGCAGTTTGGGCCGGAATAATTCACCCCTCCACTTT
CDR3: CASSLGRNNSPLHF

J: TRBJ1-1
size: -
D: -
V: TRBV6-5
DNA: TGTGCCAGCAGGATCTCCAGGACTAACACTGAAGCTTTCTTT
CDR3: CASRISRTNTEAFF

J: TRBJ1-5
size: -
D: -
V: TRBV6-6
DNA: TGTGCCAGCACCCGGGCAGGGGACAATCAGCCCCAGCATTTT
CDR3: CASTRAGDNQPQHF

J: TRBJ2-3
size: -
D: TRBD2
V: TRBV7-9
DNA: TGTGCCAGCAGAAGGGGACTAGCGGGACCAGATACGCAGTATTTT
CDR3: CASRRGLAGPDTQYF

J: TRBJ2-7
size: -
D: TRBD1
V: TRBV5-1
DNA: TGCGCCAGCAGCTTGGGACAGGGGAACTACGAGCAGTACTTC
CDR3: CASSLGQGNYEQYF

J: TRBJ1-6
size: -
D: TRBD1
V: TRBV6-5
DNA: TGTGCCAGCAGCCGACAGGGGTATAATTCACCCCTCCACTTT
CDR3: CASSRQGYNSPLHF

J: TRBJ2-7
size: -
D: -
V: TRBV7-9
DNA: TGTGCCAGCAGCTTAGGTTGGGCAGGGGTTTCCTACGAGCAGTACTTC
CDR3: CASSLGWAGVSYEQYF

J: TRBJ2-3
size: -
D: -
V: TRBV4-1
DNA: TGCGCCAGCAGCAACCCCGTTCGCGGGGCTAGCACAGATACGCAGTATTTT
CDR3: CASSNPVRGASTDTQYF

J: TRBJ2-7
size: -
D: -
V: TRBV6-5
DNA: TGTGCCAGCAGTTCCGGGATGAATTACGAGCAGTACTTC
CDR3: CASSSGMNYEQYF

J: TRBJ2-7
size: -
D: TRBD2
V: TRBV28
DNA: TGTGCCAGCAGTTTACTTGGGACTAGCGGAAATCGGTACTTC
CDR3: CASSLLGTSGNRYF

J: TRBJ2-7
size: -
D: TRBD2
V: TRBV5-1
DNA: TGCGCCAGCAGCTTGGTGCCCGTAGCGGGAGGGCCGGGGGAGCAGTACTTC
CDR3: CASSLVPVAGGPGEQYF

J: TRBJ1-2
size: -
D: -
V: TRBV28
DNA: TGTGCCAGCAGTTTGGGGGGGGTTCGGGGCTACACCTTC
CDR3: CASSLGGVRGYTF

J: TRBJ1-2
size: -
D: TRBD1
V: TRBV28
DNA: TGTGCCAGCAGTTTATATCACAGGGGGCAGGGTGGCTACACCTTC
CDR3: CASSLYHRGQGGYTF

J: TRBJ1-3
size: -
D: -
V: TRBV9
DNA: TGTGCCAGCAGCCCCAGCGTAGACACCATATATTTT
CDR3: CASSPSVDTIYF

J: TRBJ1-5
size: -
D: TRBD1
V: TRBV28
DNA: TGTGCCAGCAGTACAGGGGCGCGGGCCCAGCATTTT
CDR3: CASSTGARAQHF

J: TRBJ1-4
size: -
D: -
V: TRBV6-1
DNA: TGTGCCAGCAGTGGGACTCATAATGAAAAACTGTTTTTT
CDR3: CASSGTHNEKLFF

J: TRBJ2-7
size: -
D: TRBD2
V: TRBV18
DNA: TGTGCCAGCTCCTTCGGACTAGCGGGGAACTACGAGCAGTACTTC
CDR3: CASSFGLAGNYEQYF

J: TRBJ2-3
size: -
D: TRBD1
V: TRBV27
DNA: TGTGCCAGCAGTCCACAGACAGGGGGAGATACGCAGTATTTT
CDR3: CASSPQTGGDTQYF

J: TRBJ1-6
size: -
D: TRBD1
V: TRBV28
DNA: TGTGCCAGCAGACCGGGACAGCTTAATTCACCCCTCCACTTT
CDR3: CASRPGQLNSPLHF

J: TRBJ1-1
size: -
D: TRBD1
V: TRBV2
DNA: TGTGCCAGCAGTGACACGGGACAGTCGGGCACTGAAGCTTTCTTT
CDR3: CASSDTGQSGTEAFF

J: TRBJ1-6
size: few
D: TRBD1
V: TRBV9
DNA: TGTGCCAGCAGCTCAGGGACAGGGAATAATTCACCCCTCCACTTT
CDR3: CASSSGTGNNSPLHF

J: TRBJ2-4
size: -
D: -
V: TRBV11-2
DNA: TGTGCCAGCAGCCGCCTACAGGGCTTAGCCAAAAACATTCAGTACTTC
CDR3: CASSRLQGLAKNIQYF

J: TRBJ2-7
size: -
D: -
V: TRBV5-4
DNA: TGTGCCAGCTCCTCCGGTCGTACCTACGAGCAGTACTTC
CDR3: CASSSGRTYEQYF